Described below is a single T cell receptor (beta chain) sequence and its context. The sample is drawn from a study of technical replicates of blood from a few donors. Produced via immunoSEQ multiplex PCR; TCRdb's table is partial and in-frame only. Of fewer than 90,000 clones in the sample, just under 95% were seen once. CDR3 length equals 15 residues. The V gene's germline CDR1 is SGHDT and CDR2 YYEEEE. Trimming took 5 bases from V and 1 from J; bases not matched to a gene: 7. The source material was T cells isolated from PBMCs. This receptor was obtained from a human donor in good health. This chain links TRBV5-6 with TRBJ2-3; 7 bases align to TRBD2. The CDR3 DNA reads TGTGCCAGCAGTGGAAGACTAGCTGGCACAGATACGCAGTATTTT. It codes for CASSGRLAGTDTQYF.